This entry lists 16 T cell receptor beta chains sequenced from one sample in a study of blood T cell repertoires in COVID-19. The table came from immunoSEQ multiplex PCR; TCRdb's copy has only in-frame clones and leaves some out. The data show some 150,000 clones, with more than 80% seen just once and approximately 1.6% held by the top ten. Sequences were obtained from PBMCs or T cells enriched from blood (not recorded which). The receptors stem from a woman under 30 who had been exposed to COVID-19.

This clone was detected only once. This chain links TRBV14 with TRBJ2-1; 7 bases line up with TRBD2. The germline V gene has CDR1 SGHDN and CDR2 FVKESK. J gave up 4 bases and V 1 base, and 10 bases lay outside the gene matches. There are 17 residues in the CDR3. The CDR3 loop reads CASSQGRWLAVYNEQFF. The CDR3 DNA reads TGTGCCAGCAGCCAAGGACGCTGGCTAGCGGTATACAATGAGCAGTTCTTC.

The chain links TRBV19 to TRBJ2-3, with D possibly matching TRBD2 (6 bases). The CDR3 extends over 16 amino acids. The germline CDR1 and CDR2 sequences are LNHDA and SQIVND (reference sequence). V was pared by 5 bases and J by 1 base, with 16 bases between. CDR3 DNA: TGTGCCAGTAGTCCGAGGGACGGGAGACGCACAGATACGCAGTATTTT. This encodes CASSPRDGRRTDTQYF.

V gene TRBV18 combines with J gene TRBJ2-7, with TRBD1 as a possible D gene (5 bases). Per the germline V gene, CDR1 is KGHSH and CDR2 is LQKENI. V lost 3 bases, J lost 4 bases, and 10 bases lay in between. This CDR3 contains 13 residues. The CDR3: CASSPQTVYEQYF. CDR3 bases: TGTGCCAGCTCACCCCAGACAGTTTACGAGCAGTACTTC.

DNA for the CDR3: TGTGCCAGCAGTATTTCCGGACAGGGCCATCAGCCCCAGCATTTT. Amino acid sequence: CASSISGQGHQPQHF. The chain recombines TRBV2 with TRBJ1-5; 8 nucleotides align to TRBD1. Germline V CDR1 and CDR2: SNHLY, FYNNEI. Losses at the gene ends were 5 bases for V and 5 bases for J; bases not matched to a gene: 8. This CDR3 is built from 15 residues.

This rearrangement joins TRBV18 to TRBJ1-3; D ambiguous. The V and J ends lost 5 bases and 1 base respectively, with 9 bases between them. The germline V gene has CDR1 KGHSH and CDR2 LQKENI. The CDR3 is 14 amino acids. The DNA for the CDR3 is TGTGCCAGCTCAGGGCAAAAGTCTGGAAACACCATATATTTT. Translation gives CASSGQKSGNTIYF.

The gene calls are TRBV7-6 and TRBJ1-1, with 7 bases matching TRBD1. V was clipped by 5 bases and J by 1 base; unmatched bases: 7. The CDR3 is made up of 15 amino acids. Germline assignment: CDR1 SGHVS and CDR2 FNYEAQ. DNA for the CDR3: TGTGCCAGCAGCCCACAACGGACAGGGAACACTGAAGCTTTCTTT. Translating gives CASSPQRTGNTEAFF.

The rearrangement links TRBV3-1 (or the pseudogene TRBV3-2) to TRBJ2-5; weak D call: TRBD1 (5 bases). Germline V lookup: CDR1 LGHDT, CDR2 YNNKEL (reference sequence). This CDR3 contains 15 residues. Trimming stripped 1 base from V and 0 bases from J, with 9 bases between. CDR3 protein: CASSQVGAYQETQYF. The CDR3 region has the DNA TGTGCCAGCAGCCAAGTTGGGGCTTACCAAGAGACCCAGTACTTC.

The chain combines TRBV10-2 with TRBJ2-1; TRBD2 matches at 9 bases. V dropped 6 bases and J dropped 6; count of bases not matched to a gene: 15. Germline CDR1 WSHSY, CDR2 SAAADI. CDR3 length equals 17 residues. The CDR3 spells CASRDLAGRSPRNEQFF. CDR3 DNA: TGCGCCAGCAGGGATCTAGCGGGACGGTCCCCTCGCAATGAGCAGTTCTTC.

The rearrangement joins TRBV6-5 to TRBJ2-7; TRBD1 matches at 11 bases. The V gene end was trimmed by 5 bases and the J gene end by 2 bases; junction bases not matched to a gene: 5. This CDR3 is built from 15 residues. Germline V lookup: CDR1 MNHEY, CDR2 SVGAGI. The DNA for the CDR3 is TGTGCCAGCAGTCCCTGGACAGGGGGCGCCTACGAGCAGTACTTC. Translating gives CASSPWTGGAYEQYF.

V is TRBV29-1 and J is TRBJ2-7; no clear D gene. Per the germline V gene, CDR1 is SQVTM and CDR2 is ANQGSEA. Trimming removed 3 bases from V and 0 bases from J, with 3 bases in between. The CDR3 spans 11 residues. The chain's CDR3 is CSVDNSYEQYF. DNA of the CDR3: TGCAGCGTTGACAACTCCTACGAGCAGTACTTC.

The gene calls are TRBV13 and TRBJ1-1; no reliable D call. V was shortened by 6 bases and J by 7 bases, with 15 bases between the two germline ends. Germline V lookup: CDR1 PRHDT, CDR2 FYEKMQ (reference sequence). The CDR3 spans 13 residues. The CDR3 spells CASSITGIGEAFF. The CDR3 region has the DNA TGTGCCAGCAGTATAACGGGAATCGGTGAAGCTTTCTTT.

The rearrangement uses TRBV19 and TRBJ1-2, with D possibly being TRBD1 (6 bases). The CDR3 runs to 12 residues. Germline V lookup: CDR1 LNHDA, CDR2 SQIVND (reference sequence). V was pared by 6 bases and J by 4 bases, with 9 bases between. Here the CDR3 DNA reads TGTGCCAGTAGCGGACAGTTCTATGGCTACACCTTC. Protein: CASSGQFYGYTF.

The chain combines TRBV29-1 with TRBJ2-1, with TRBD2 matching over 7 bases. With 2 bases clipped from V and 5 bases from J, the junction kept 3 bases outside the gene matches. Germline loops: CDR1 SQVTM, CDR2 ANQGSEA. The CDR3 is 13 amino acids. The CDR3: CSVEWTRHNEQFF. CDR3 DNA sequence: TGCAGCGTTGAATGGACTAGGCACAATGAGCAGTTCTTC.

The rearrangement links TRBV3-1 (or the pseudogene TRBV3-2) to TRBJ1-2, with 11 nucleotides matching TRBD1. The CDR3 sequence is 16 residues long. V trimming: 4 bases; J trimming: 7 bases; junction bases outside the gene matches: 11. The germline gives CDR1 LGHDT, CDR2 YNNKEL (reference sequence). DNA for the CDR3: TGTGCCAGCAGCCCCGGGACAGGGGGTTTGATTGGTGGCTACACCTTC. This sequence encodes CASSPGTGGLIGGYTF.

The sample holds a few counts of this clone. The CDR3 reads CASREGTSGRGEQYF. The CDR3 nucleotides read TGTGCCAGCAGAGAGGGGACTAGCGGGAGAGGCGAGCAGTACTTC. The V gene is TRBV6-5, the J gene TRBJ2-7, with 14 bases fitting TRBD2. The CDR3 covers 15 residues. The J segment lost 6 bases and the V segment lost 6 bases, leaving 7 bases of the junction unmatched. Germline values: CDR1 MNHEY, CDR2 SVGAGI.

CDR3 region: CASSMGQRDTEAFF. CDR3 nucleotide sequence: TGCGCCAGCAGCATGGGACAGCGAGACACTGAAGCTTTCTTT. V is TRBV5-1 and J is TRBJ1-1; 7 nucleotides agree with TRBD1. Per germline, CDR1 SGHRS and CDR2 YFSETQ. This CDR3 has 14 residues. The V segment lost 4 bases and the J segment 3 bases; nucleotides outside the gene matches: 6.